Below are 32 T cell receptor beta chains sequenced from a single sample in a study of T cells in Graves' hyperthyroidism and ophthalmopathy (dated 2019 in TCRdb). The protocol used for the library was multiplex PCR. The sequencer listed for this sample is Illumina HiSeq 2000. Amplification of TCR beta CDR3 regions was carried out from RNA transcripts. The first round of RT-PCR for the TCR CDR3 was performed with the HTBI primer set and the Qiagen OneStep RT-PCR kit. TCRdb's own reprocessing of the public reads used fastp at Q25 and MiXCR and kept productive beta chains. A single entry per CDR3 protein holds the most common genes and DNA from its merged rows. The sample table lists roughly 560,000 distinct CDR3 sequences, over 12% of them with a count of one. The ten biggest clones cover around 4% of the sample. The sequenced material came from blood. Receptors were obtained from a woman in her forties with Graves' ophthalmopathy.

The table lists this clonotype with many counts. This chain links TRBV11-2 with TRBJ2-5, with D possibly TRBD1 on 6 matching bases. Germline CDR1 SGHAT, CDR2 FQNNGV. Trimming shortened V by 0 bases and J by 8 bases, and 10 bases separated the two germline ends. The CDR3 runs to 13 residues. The CDR3 is CASSLDGDTTQYF. CDR3 coding DNA: TGTGCCAGCAGCTTAGATGGGGACACCACCCAGTACTTC.

This clonotype came up a few times. V gene TRBV27 combines with J gene TRBJ2-5; D is unclear. The CDR3 runs to 16 residues. Trimming pared 6 bases from V and 1 base from J, leaving 18 bases between. CDR1 is MNHEY, CDR2 SMNVEV, per germline (reference sequence). This chain's CDR3 is CASSPSLWVFQETQYF. CDR3 in DNA: TGTGCCAGCAGCCCTTCGTTATGGGTGTTCCAAGAGACCCAGTACTTC.

This clonotype was recorded at least ten times. The chain joins TRBV28 to TRBJ2-2; D not resolved. Trimming removed 6 bases from V and 0 bases from J, with 11 bases in between. Germline V gene sequence: CDR1 MDHEN, CDR2 SYDVKM. The CDR3 extends over 15 amino acids. CDR3 region: CASSIIGANTGELFF. The CDR3 DNA reads TGTGCCAGCAGCATAATTGGGGCGAACACCGGGGAGCTGTTTTTT.

This clonotype was seen repeatedly, ten times or more. This sequence joins TRBV20-1 and TRBJ2-7; possibly TRBD1 for D (6 bases). Trimming took off 3 bases at V and 9 bases at J, with 15 bases between the two ends. Germline loops: CDR1 DFQATT, CDR2 SNEGSKA (reference sequence). The CDR3 spans 12 residues. This CDR3 reads CSASQTGLVQYF. CDR3 nucleotides: TGCAGTGCTAGCCAGACAGGTCTCGTGCAGTACTTC.

This clonotype was recorded many times. The chain is built from TRBV6-5 and TRBJ2-7; D not resolved. CDR3 length equals 14 residues. Germline V gene data show CDR1 as MNHEY and CDR2 as SVGAGI. Trimming took 0 bases from V and 3 from J, leaving 9 bases between them. The CDR3 nucleotides are TGTGCCAGCAGTTACTCGAGTGGCAGCTACGAGCAGTACTTC. It specifies CASSYSSGSYEQYF.

The genes are TRBV10-3 and TRBJ2-6; D not resolved. The V gene's germline CDR1 is ENHRY and CDR2 SYGVKD. V was clipped by 3 bases and J by 2 bases, with 5 bases between them. CDR3 length: 14 residues. CDR3 loop: CAISDGAGANVLTF. The CDR3 bases are TGTGCCATCAGTGATGGCGCTGGGGCCAACGTCCTGACTTTC.

This clonotype was seen ten or more times. The J gene is TRBJ2-7, the V gene TRBV20-1; 11 bases match TRBD2. CDR1 DFQATT and CDR2 SNEGSKA come from the germline V gene (reference sequence). This CDR3 spans 15 amino acids. V trimming: 3 bases; J trimming: 2 bases; junction bases outside the gene matches: 6. The CDR3 DNA sequence: TGCAGTGCTAGCCCGACTAGCGGGAACCCCTACGAGCAGTACTTC. This translates into CSASPTSGNPYEQYF.

This clonotype was counted many times. The CDR3 reads CASRQGGTYEQYF. DNA for the CDR3: TGTGCCAGTAGACAGGGGGGAACCTACGAGCAGTACTTC. This chain links TRBV6-1 with TRBJ2-7; 9 bases match TRBD1. The CDR3 has 13 residues. After removal of 9 bases from V and 2 bases from J, the junction contained 5 bases not matched to a gene. CDR1 is MNHNS and CDR2 is SASEGT in the germline V gene.

This clonotype has a count of ten or more. The chain is built from TRBV6-2 or TRBV6-3 and TRBJ1-1, with TRBD1 matching 7 bases. V trimming: 8 bases; J trimming: 0 bases; junction bases outside the gene matches: 6. Germline CDR1 MNHEY, CDR2 SVGEGT. CDR3 length: 14 amino acids. CDR3 bases: TGTGCCAGCCAAACAGGGGCCATGAACACTGAAGCTTTCTTT. Translated: CASQTGAMNTEAFF.

As regards this clonotype: A much larger clone differs by one base, so this may be a read error. V gene TRBV20-1 combines with J gene TRBJ2-7; weak D call: TRBD2 (6 bases). The CDR3 has 14 residues. Between the trimmed V and J ends, which lost 5 bases and 1 base, there was a span of 15 bases. Germline CDR1 is DFQATT and CDR2 is SNEGSKA (reference sequence). The CDR3 loop is CSAGTGGISYEQYF. The DNA for the CDR3 is TGCAGTGCTGGGACTGGCGGGATTTCCTACGAGCAGTACTTC.

This clonotype has a count of ten or more. The chain joins TRBV20-1 to TRBJ2-7, with 8 bases that match TRBD2. The trim removed 1 base at V and 1 base at J, leaving 6 bases unmatched. This CDR3 contains 15 residues. Germline values: CDR1 DFQATT, CDR2 SNEGSKA (reference sequence). DNA of the CDR3: TGCAGTGCTAGAGTTTCGGGAGGGATGTCCTACGAGCAGTACTTC. This translates into CSARVSGGMSYEQYF.

V and J are TRBV30 and TRBJ1-3, with D possibly being TRBD1 (5 bases). Trimming stripped 3 bases from V and 4 bases from J, with 16 bases between. Germline lookup yields CDR1 GTSNPN and CDR2 SVGIG (reference sequence). CDR3 length equals 15 residues. The CDR3 protein is CAWRGDGPGGNTIYF. In DNA, the CDR3 is TGTGCCTGGAGGGGGGATGGGCCGGGAGGAAACACCATATATTTT. The full variable domain, in which reference TRBV30 and TRBJ1-3 provide the parts outside the CDR3, is SQTIHQWPATLVQPVGSPLSLECTVEGTSNPNLYWYRQAAGRGLQLLFYSVGIGQISSEVPQNLSASRPQDRQFILSSKKLLLSDSGFYLCAWRGDGPGGNTIYFGEGSWLTVV.

This clonotype has at least ten counts. The gene calls are TRBV6-1 and TRBJ1-2; D possibly corresponds to TRBD1 (5 bases). Trimming took 5 bases from V and 8 from J, leaving 15 bases between them. The CDR3 consists of 13 residues. Germline CDR1 MNHNS, CDR2 SASEGT. CDR3 sequence: CASSPEQGTGYTF. The CDR3 bases are TGTGCCAGCAGTCCCGAGCAGGGCACAGGCTACACCTTC.

This clonotype was seen many times. This chain connects TRBV9 to TRBJ2-2; the D is unclear. The CDR3 has 13 residues. Germline V gene data show CDR1 as SGDLS and CDR2 as YYNGEE. V was shortened by 0 bases and J by 4 bases, with 4 bases between the two germline ends. The CDR3 DNA reads TGTGCCAGCAGCGTAGGGGTCACCGGGGAGCTGTTTTTT. This sequence encodes CASSVGVTGELFF.

This clonotype was detected ten times or more. The J gene is TRBJ1-1, the V gene TRBV6-2 or TRBV6-3, with unresolved D. Germline V lookup: CDR1 MNHEY, CDR2 SVGEGT. The CDR3 loop spans 14 amino acids. The ends were cut back, 6 bases at V and 2 bases at J, with 13 bases in the middle. The chain's CDR3 is CASRLSGVNTEAFF. The CDR3 nucleotides read TGTGCCAGCAGACTTAGTGGCGTAAACACTGAAGCTTTCTTT.

The chain recombines TRBV7-9 with TRBJ2-5, with TRBD2 matching 8 bases. The V and J ends lost 4 bases and 5 bases, in that order; junction bases with no gene match: 9. CDR1 and CDR2 from the germline V gene are SEHNR and FQNEAQ (reference sequence). This CDR3 has 15 residues. The CDR3 region has the DNA TGTGCCAGCAGCTCCAGCGGGGGTGTGAGGGAGACCCAGTACTTC. Translated, it gives CASSSSGGVRETQYF. Together with reference TRBV7-9 and TRBJ2-5, the CDR3 gives the full variable domain: DTGVSQNPRHKITKRGQNVTFRCDPISEHNRLYWYRQTLGQGPEFLTYFQNEAQLEKSRLLSDRFSAERPKGSFSTLEIQRTEQGDSAMYLCASSSSGGVRETQYFGPGTRLLVL.

This clonotype was detected a few times. One junction end disagrees with the germline gene, perhaps due to a read error. Here the CDR3 reads CTSSDPSRQGGGPQHF. The CDR3 region has the DNA TGTACCAGCAGTGACCCTTCGAGGCAGGGGGGAGGGCCCCAGCATTTT. The chain uses TRBV2 and TRBJ1-5; 7 nucleotides line up with TRBD1. Per the germline V gene, CDR1 is SNHLY and CDR2 is FYNNEI. The length of the CDR3 is 16 residues.

This clonotype showed up many times. The chain links TRBV6-5 to TRBJ1-2, with 11 bases fitting TRBD1. Germline CDR1 and CDR2: MNHEY and SVGAGI. The CDR3 is 16 residues long. V trimming: 0 bases; J trimming: 3 bases; junction bases outside the gene matches: 3. CDR3 sequence reads: CASSYSGTGGDYGYTF. DNA of the CDR3: TGTGCCAGCAGTTACTCCGGGACAGGGGGGGACTATGGCTACACCTTC.

At least ten counts were recorded for this clonotype. The chain employs TRBV19 and TRBJ1-5; D unclear. CDR3 size: 15 residues. Germline lookup yields CDR1 LNHDA and CDR2 SQIVND (reference sequence). V lost 5 bases, J lost 0 bases, and 11 bases lay in between. The CDR3 bases are TGTGCCAGTAGTGCAGCCTTTTATAGCAATCAGCCCCAGCATTTT. Protein sequence: CASSAAFYSNQPQHF.

This clonotype was seen ten or more times. V and J are TRBV5-1 and TRBJ1-1, with a weak D call TRBD1 (5 bases). The V end lost 4 bases, the J end lost 4 bases, and 14 bases lay between the germline ends. This CDR3 has 14 residues. Germline assignment: CDR1 SGHRS and CDR2 YFSETQ. The CDR3 loop reads CASSHGQVATEAFF. In DNA form, the CDR3 reads TGCGCCAGCAGCCACGGACAAGTGGCCACTGAAGCTTTCTTT.

The table lists this clonotype with many counts. The chain uses TRBV27 and TRBJ2-7, with 8 bases identical to TRBD1. CDR3 size: 13 residues. Germline trimming cut 8 bases from V and 3 bases from J; bases unmatched to any gene: 6. Germline lookup yields CDR1 MNHEY and CDR2 SMNVEV (reference sequence). The CDR3 coding sequence is TGTGCCAGCTGGGGACAGGAGGACTACGAGCAGTACTTC. Amino acid sequence: CASWGQEDYEQYF.

This clonotype appeared many times. The rearrangement joins TRBV6-2 or TRBV6-3 to TRBJ1-6, with D unresolved. The CDR3 length is 12 residues. Germline assignment: CDR1 MNHEY and CDR2 SVGEGT. The V gene lost 6 bases and the J gene lost 8 bases, with 8 bases spanning the gap. DNA of the CDR3: TGTGCCAGCAGAATACCTGATTCACCCCTCCACTTT. It codes for CASRIPDSPLHF.

In its sample, this clonotype was seen many times. The gene calls are TRBV12-3 or TRBV12-4 and TRBJ2-7, with 9 bases that match TRBD1. Germline trimming cut 4 bases from V and 0 bases from J; bases unmatched to any gene: 7. The CDR3 covers 16 residues. CDR3 sequence (DNA): TGTGCCAGCAGTTCGGGACAGGGTTTGAGCTCCTACGAGCAGTACTTC. Its translation is CASSSGQGLSSYEQYF.

The table lists this clonotype with many counts. This chain links TRBV12-3 or TRBV12-4 with TRBJ1-2, with 7 nucleotides matching TRBD1. The CDR3 is 14 residues long. The V segment lost 6 bases and the J segment 4 bases; nucleotides outside the gene matches: 8. The CDR3 nucleotides are TGTGCCAGCAGGACAGGGAGGGGCGGCTATGGCTACACCTTC. Amino acid sequence: CASRTGRGGYGYTF.

The sample holds a few counts of this clonotype. The chain carries TRBV7-3 and TRBJ2-1, with 10 bases that match TRBD2. In germline, CDR1 is SGHTA, CDR2 FQGTGA. This CDR3 contains 16 residues. With 5 bases clipped from V and 5 bases from J, the junction kept 9 bases outside the gene matches. This CDR3 is CASSVSGTSAHNEQFF. CDR3 coding DNA: TGTGCCAGCAGCGTTTCCGGGACTAGCGCACACAATGAGCAGTTCTTC.

Many counts were recorded for this clonotype. The chain is built from TRBV20-1 and TRBJ2-7; unclear D gene. This CDR3 has 12 residues. The germline V and J ends were trimmed by 4 bases and 0 bases, with 7 bases remaining between them. The V gene's germline CDR1 is DFQATT and CDR2 SNEGSKA (reference sequence). The CDR3 region has the DNA TGCAGTGCTAAACTGGACTCCTACGAGCAGTACTTC. It is translated as CSAKLDSYEQYF.

This clonotype was seen at least ten times. The rearrangement links TRBV7-2 to TRBJ2-7; 7 nucleotides line up with TRBD1. The CDR3 spans 12 residues. Per germline, CDR1 SGHTA and CDR2 FQGNSA. V lost 5 bases to trimming and J lost 3 bases; unmatched junction nucleotides: 1. The CDR3 sequence: CASSRTGYEQYF. Written as DNA, the CDR3 is TGTGCCAGCAGCCGGACAGGCTACGAGCAGTACTTC.

This clonotype was observed many times. The gene calls are TRBV7-6 and TRBJ2-5, with 13 bases lining up with TRBD2. The germline CDR1 and CDR2 sequences are SGHVS and FNYEAQ. The CDR3 runs 17 residues. V was pared by 5 bases and J by 4 bases, with 10 bases of the junction left unmatched. This chain's CDR3 is CASSPSGLAGAAETQYF. The DNA of the CDR3 is TGTGCCAGCAGCCCCTCCGGACTAGCGGGAGCTGCAGAGACCCAGTACTTC.

Only a few counts were recorded for this clonotype. The chain has TRBV7-2 and TRBJ2-6; D unresolved. CDR1 SGHTA and CDR2 FQGNSA come from the germline V gene. V was cut by 5 bases and J by 0 bases, with 8 bases left in between. The length of the CDR3 is 15 residues. The CDR3 loop is CASSRDHSGANVLTF. CDR3 bases: TGTGCCAGCAGCCGCGACCACTCTGGGGCCAACGTCCTGACTTTC.

This clonotype was counted many times. The J gene is TRBJ2-5, the V gene TRBV7-2, with D tentatively TRBD2 (6 bases). This CDR3 spans 13 amino acids. Trimming took 5 bases from V and 4 from J, leaving 11 bases between them. The V gene's germline CDR1 is SGHTA and CDR2 FQGNSA. The CDR3 loop reads CASSAGTLETQYF. In DNA form, the CDR3 reads TGTGCCAGCAGCGCCGGGACTCTAGAGACCCAGTACTTC.

This chain connects TRBV28 to TRBJ2-7; 7 nucleotides agree with TRBD2. This CDR3 spans 15 amino acids. Germline V CDR1 and CDR2: MDHEN, SYDVKM. With 7 bases clipped from V and 0 bases from J, the junction kept 9 bases outside the gene matches. Here the CDR3 DNA reads TGTGCCAGCACCCCCCTCGGGGGGATCTCCTACGAGCAGTACTTC. Translating it yields CASTPLGGISYEQYF.

This clonotype came up many times. The chain uses TRBV28 and TRBJ2-7, with TRBD2 matching over 10 bases. Looked up from germline, CDR1 is MDHEN and CDR2 is SYDVKM. J was trimmed by 3 bases and V by 5 bases; bases with no gene match: 4. The CDR3 length is 14 residues. This CDR3 is CASSLLAGDYEQYF. CDR3 coding DNA: TGTGCCAGCAGTCTCCTAGCGGGAGACTACGAGCAGTACTTC.